The rows below give T cell receptor beta chains drawn from one sample of a study of blood T cell repertoires in COVID-19. Here immunoSEQ multiplex PCR was the method, and the copy in TCRdb shows in-frame clones only, minus some. The sample gives 350,000 or so clones, roughly 86% of which show up once; approximately 1% is in the top ten. Source material: PBMCs or T cells enriched from blood (not recorded which). The receptors were sampled from a woman younger than 45 who had been exposed to COVID-19. Both conserved end residues are part of each CDR3. A D gene is named only where the DNA matches it firmly.

V,D,J,CDR3
TRBV6-6,TRBD2,TRBJ2-7,CASSPRLAGVYSYEQYF
TRBV7-8,TRBD1,TRBJ1-2,CASSYRGAYGYTF
TRBV11-1,TRBD2,TRBJ2-1,CASSLGAGVGEQFF
TRBV10-1,TRBD2,TRBJ2-2,CASSRTSGANTGELFF
TRBV11-2,TRBD1,TRBJ2-3,CASSLQGGTDTQYF
TRBV28,-,TRBJ1-5,CASREAGSNQPQHF
TRBV28,TRBD1,TRBJ2-5,CATQGKGGTQYF
TRBV14,TRBD1,TRBJ1-5,CASSQDPPATGFCGQPQHF
TRBV13,TRBD1,TRBJ1-4,CASSPLDRGREKLFF
TRBV29-1,-,TRBJ2-3,CSVDGFGVDTQYF
TRBV11-2,-,TRBJ2-5,CASSFGREETQYF
TRBV27,TRBD1,TRBJ1-6,CASSLSGQGWSPLHF
TRBV7-9,TRBD2,TRBJ2-2,CASSSRILAGGDTGELFF
TRBV10-1,-,TRBJ2-7,CASSPRAGVDEQYF
TRBV5-8,TRBD1,TRBJ1-3,CASSLMTGAGNTIYF
TRBV7-9,TRBD1,TRBJ1-1,CASSTDSDRASEAFF
TRBV7-9,-,TRBJ2-3,CASSSGQSPDTQYF
TRBV6-5,TRBD1,TRBJ1-2,CASKQGAGHGYTF
TRBV2,-,TRBJ1-6,CASSTGGQPDNSPLHF
TRBV6-7,TRBD2,TRBJ2-1,CASSYSTAGGPYMDEQFF
TRBV7-9,-,TRBJ1-4,CASRSWTLDDEKLFF
TRBV14,TRBD1,TRBJ2-5,CASSQTGTGGWETQYF
TRBV29-1,TRBD2,TRBJ2-5,CSVDTSGLSETQYF
TRBV18,TRBD1,TRBJ1-3,CASSPPTGGLGNTIYF
TRBV9,-,TRBJ2-7,CASSPGQSYEQYF
TRBV6-5,-,TRBJ1-5,CASSTIPGSNQPQHF
TRBV3-1/TRBV3-2,-,TRBJ1-4,CASSQGGGRGEKLFF
TRBV29-1,TRBD1,TRBJ1-4,CSVLTPGQGDRSEKLFF
TRBV12-5,TRBD1,TRBJ1-5,CASGRDRAESQPQHF
TRBV19,-,TRBJ1-1,CASRDRSNTEAFF
TRBV10-3,TRBD2,TRBJ2-5,CAIKGAGGETQYF
TRBV7-9,TRBD1,TRBJ2-1,CASSLTGQGPYNEQFF
TRBV28,TRBD1,TRBJ2-7,CASGTGRSYEQYF
TRBV30,-,TRBJ1-1,CAWSDWGRGTEAFF
TRBV6-5,-,TRBJ1-1,CASSYRGQGYTEAFF
TRBV6-5,TRBD2,TRBJ2-2,CASDPVRGGTGELFF
TRBV5-8,TRBD2,TRBJ2-5,CASSLVTGTSGQETQYF
TRBV16,-,TRBJ2-1,CASSQWSGEQFF
TRBV15,-,TRBJ2-3,CATSGGVRTDTQYF
TRBV5-4,TRBD1,TRBJ2-1,CASSGGQGPGEQFF
TRBV19,-,TRBJ1-5,CASSINRAGNQPQHF
TRBV28,-,TRBJ2-5,CASSPVRETQYF
TRBV5-1,-,TRBJ1-1,CASNLWQLNTEAFF
TRBV12-3/TRBV12-4,-,TRBJ2-3,CASNPRGTDTQYF
TRBV6-5,TRBD2,TRBJ2-3,CASSYSSGSWSDTQYF
TRBV3-1/TRBV3-2,TRBD1,TRBJ1-1,CASSLQGAGTEAFF
TRBV2,-,TRBJ2-7,CASSQDNTSEQYF
TRBV28,TRBD1,TRBJ1-2,CASSPSQGGHYGYTF
TRBV9,TRBD1,TRBJ1-3,CASSKQDRDYSGNTIYF
TRBV7-3,-,TRBJ2-5,CASSLLGLGSQETQYF
TRBV5-1,TRBD1,TRBJ1-2,CASSLGTGGPYGYTF
TRBV12-3/TRBV12-4,-,TRBJ2-1,CASSPGTYNEQFF